This T cell receptor beta chain was sequenced in a study of T cells in Graves' hyperthyroidism and ophthalmopathy. Study findings and constraints: Prediction of ophthalmopathy progression came a median approximately 6.6 months pre-onset.

Researchers amplified the TCR beta CDR3 regions from RNA transcripts. The TCR CDR3 was amplified in a first-round RT-PCR using the HTBI primer set. From the multiplex PCR reads, TCRdb called clonotypes with MiXCR, one entry per CDR3 protein. This table holds over 250,000 distinct CDR3 sequences, 25% to 30% found once. CDR3 length: 15 amino acids. V shed 5 bases and J 6 bases; nucleotides not matched to a gene: 8. Fresh peripheral blood, under 11 ml, yielded the PBMCs. This clonotype showed up just a few times. The target antigen is unknown. The origin of this receptor is a man in his forties or fifties with Graves' hyperthyroidism that later progressed to Graves' ophthalmopathy. V gene TRBV12-3 or TRBV12-4 combines with J gene TRBJ2-7, with 12 bases lining up with TRBD2. Source material: blood. CDR3 DNA sequence: TGTGCCAGCAGTCCAACTAGCGGGAGGTCGCGCGAGCAGTACTTC. This codes for CASSPTSGRSREQYF.